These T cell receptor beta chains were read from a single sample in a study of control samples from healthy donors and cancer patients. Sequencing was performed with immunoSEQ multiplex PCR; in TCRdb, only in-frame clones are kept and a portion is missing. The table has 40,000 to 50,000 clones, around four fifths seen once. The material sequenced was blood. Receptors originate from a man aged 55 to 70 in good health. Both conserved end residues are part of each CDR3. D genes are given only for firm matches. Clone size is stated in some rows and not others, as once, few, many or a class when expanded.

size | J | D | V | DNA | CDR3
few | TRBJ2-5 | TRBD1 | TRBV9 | TGTGCCAGCAGCGCAACGACAGGGGTGGGGGAGACCCAGTACTTC | CASSATTGVGETQYF
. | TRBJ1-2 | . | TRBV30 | TGTGCCTGGAGTGGTGGACAAAAGAGCGATGGCTACACCTTC | CAWSGGQKSDGYTF
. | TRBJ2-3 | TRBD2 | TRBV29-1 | TGCAGCGTTGTTCTTGCGGGGGGGATGAAAACCCTCACAGATACGCAGTATTTT | CSVVLAGGMKTLTDTQYF
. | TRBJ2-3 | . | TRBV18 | TGTGCCAGCTCACCCAGCACAGATACGCAGTATTTT | CASSPSTDTQYF
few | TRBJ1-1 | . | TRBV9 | TGTGCCAGCAGCCCGATGAACACTGAAGCTTTCTTT | CASSPMNTEAFF
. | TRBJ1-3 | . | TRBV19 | TGTGCCAGTAGTCCTGGACACCGTGGAAACACCATATATTTT | CASSPGHRGNTIYF
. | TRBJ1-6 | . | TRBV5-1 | TGCGCCAGCAGCTTGGATCCGGGCCAACCCCTCCACTTT | CASSLDPGQPLHF
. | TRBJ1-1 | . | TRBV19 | TGTGCCAGTAGTTGGACTGAGAACACTGAAGCTTTCTTT | CASSWTENTEAFF
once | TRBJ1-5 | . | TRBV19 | TGTGCCACCCAGAGCGGGGGAGCAGGCAATCAGCCCCAGCATTTT | CATQSGGAGNQPQHF
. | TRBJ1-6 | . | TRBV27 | TGTGCCAGCAGTTTAGGGCGGGTAGAGGACTCACCCCTCCACTTT | CASSLGRVEDSPLHF
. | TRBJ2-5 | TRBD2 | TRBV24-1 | TGTGCCACCAGTGACTCCGGACTAGCGGCGGTTGGGACCCAGTACTTC | CATSDSGLAAVGTQYF
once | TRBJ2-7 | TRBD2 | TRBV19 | TGTGCCAGCCGGACTGCCGGGACTAGCAGTTACGAGCAGTACTTC | CASRTAGTSSYEQYF
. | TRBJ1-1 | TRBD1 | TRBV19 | TGTGCCAGTAGTATTCAATCTACAGGGGGCACTGAAGCTTTCTTT | CASSIQSTGGTEAFF
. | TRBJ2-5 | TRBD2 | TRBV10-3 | TGTGCCATCAGTGGCGGGGGGGAAGAGACCCAGTACTTC | CAISGGGEETQYF
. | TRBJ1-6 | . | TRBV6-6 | TGTGCCAGCGTATTGGCGGGTTCCAATTCACCCCTCCACTTT | CASVLAGSNSPLHF
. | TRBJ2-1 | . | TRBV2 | TGTGCCAGCAAGGTGACAGCGGCCAATGAGCAGTTCTTC | CASKVTAANEQFF
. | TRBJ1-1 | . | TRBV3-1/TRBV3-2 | TGTGCCAGCAGCCACCGCAACACTGAAGCTTTCTTT | CASSHRNTEAFF
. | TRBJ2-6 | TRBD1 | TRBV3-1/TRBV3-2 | TGTGCCAGCAGCCCAGAAGGACAGGGGGGGGCCAACGTCCTGACTTTC | CASSPEGQGGANVLTF
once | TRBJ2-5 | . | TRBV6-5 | TGTGCCAGCGCGGGATACCAAGAGACCCAGTACTTC | CASAGYQETQYF
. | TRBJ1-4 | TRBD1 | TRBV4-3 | TGCGCCAGCAGCCATCGGACAGGGTCAAATGAAAAACTGTTTTTT | CASSHRTGSNEKLFF
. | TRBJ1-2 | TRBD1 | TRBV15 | TGTGCCACCAGCAGAGGCGGACAGGGGATTGAAAATGGCTACACCTTC | CATSRGGQGIENGYTF
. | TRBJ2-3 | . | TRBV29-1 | TGCAGCGTTCCTTCGACTCTGCCCAACACAGATACGCAGTATTTT | CSVPSTLPNTDTQYF
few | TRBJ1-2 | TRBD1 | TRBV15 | TGTGCCACCAGCAGCGACAGGGCCCCGGACTATGGCTACACCTTC | CATSSDRAPDYGYTF
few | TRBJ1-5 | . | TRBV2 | TGTGCCAGCAGTGGGGCGGTGGCCCAGCATTTT | CASSGAVAQHF
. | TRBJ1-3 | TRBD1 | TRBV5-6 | TGTGCCAGCAGCTGGGACAGGGTGTCTGGAAACACCATATATTTT | CASSWDRVSGNTIYF
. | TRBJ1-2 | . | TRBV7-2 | TGTGCCAGCAGCTCGGCGACGATCATCCTAGGCTACACCTTC | CASSSATIILGYTF
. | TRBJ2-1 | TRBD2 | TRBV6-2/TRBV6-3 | TGTGCCAGCAGTGGCTGGGCTAGCGGCTCCAATGAGCAGTTCTTC | CASSGWASGSNEQFF
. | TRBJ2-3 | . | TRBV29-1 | TGCAGCGTTGCGGGAACCCGCACAGATACGCAGTATTTT | CSVAGTRTDTQYF
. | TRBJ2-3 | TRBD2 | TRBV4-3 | TGCGCCAGCAGCCAATATCTAAGAGGCGGGGGGGGAGGAAACACAGATACGCAGTATTTT | CASSQYLRGGGGGNTDTQYF
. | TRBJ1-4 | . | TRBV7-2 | TGTGCCAGCAGCCCGGGAACCAAGGGACTTAATGAAAAACTGTTTTTT | CASSPGTKGLNEKLFF
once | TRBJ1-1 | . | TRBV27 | TGTGCCTCAATGGGAGCCGGAGAAGCCCACACTGAAGCTTTCTTT | CASMGAGEAHTEAFF
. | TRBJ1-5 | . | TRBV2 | TGTGCCAGCAGTTCCCGACAGAATCAGCCCCAGCATTTT | CASSSRQNQPQHF
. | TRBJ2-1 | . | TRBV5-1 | TGCGCCAGCAGCTTGGGCGGGGACAATGAGCAGTTCTTC | CASSLGGDNEQFF
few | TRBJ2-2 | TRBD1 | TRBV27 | TGTGCCAGCAGTTTGGACAGGACGAACACCGGGGAGCTGTTTTTT | CASSLDRTNTGELFF
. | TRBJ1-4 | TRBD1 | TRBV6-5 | TGTGCCAGCAGTTACTCGTCGGGACAGGGAACCGAAAAACTGTTTTTT | CASSYSSGQGTEKLFF
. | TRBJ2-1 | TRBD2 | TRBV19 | TGTGCCAGTAGTACTAGCGGGAGGGGGTACAATGAGCAGTTCTTC | CASSTSGRGYNEQFF
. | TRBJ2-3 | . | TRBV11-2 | TGTGCCAGCAGCCCTACGACCGGGCACAGCACAGATACGCAGTATTTT | CASSPTTGHSTDTQYF
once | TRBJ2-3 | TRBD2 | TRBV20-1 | TGCAGTGCTAGTAGGCGGGGGGACTACACAGATACGCAGTATTTT | CSASRRGDYTDTQYF
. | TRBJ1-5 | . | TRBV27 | TGTGCCAGCAGTTTATGGGGCACCGAGGGGAGTCAGCCCCAGCATTTT | CASSLWGTEGSQPQHF
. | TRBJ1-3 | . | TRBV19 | TGTGCCACCCTCGACTGGGCAGCCACTGGAAACACCATATATTTT | CATLDWAATGNTIYF
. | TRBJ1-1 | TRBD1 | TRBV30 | TGTGCCTGGAGCGGGGACAGGGGCACTGAAGCTTTCTTT | CAWSGDRGTEAFF
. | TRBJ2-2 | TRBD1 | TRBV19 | TGTGCCAGTAGACCTGGACAGGGTAGGACCGGGGAGCTGTTTTTT | CASRPGQGRTGELFF
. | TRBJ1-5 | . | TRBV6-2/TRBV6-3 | TGTGCCAGCAGTTATTCGGGGTTCGGAAGCAATCAGCCCCAGCATTTT | CASSYSGFGSNQPQHF
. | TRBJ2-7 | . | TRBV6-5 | TGTGCCAGCAGCCGGCGGGGTCCCTACGAGCAGTACTTC | CASSRRGPYEQYF
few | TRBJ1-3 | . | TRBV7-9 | TGTGCCAGCGGCCGGTCCCATAACAGGGTCTCTGGAAACACCATATATTTT | CASGRSHNRVSGNTIYF
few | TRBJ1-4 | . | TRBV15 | TGTGCCACCAGCAGAGAACTCATATCAACTAATGAAAAACTGTTTTTT | CATSRELISTNEKLFF